The sequence of this T cell receptor (beta chain) was determined in a study of T cell responses to AZD1222 COVID-19 vaccine. Study-wide findings and caveats: Nearly half of spike-specific TCRs reportedly target unmutated variant regions.

Of note for this clone: The target antigen is unknown.

With 6 bases clipped from V and 8 bases from J, the junction kept 8 bases outside the gene matches. CDR1 and CDR2 from the germline V gene are KGHSH and LQKENI. This CDR3 spans 13 amino acids. Generated by immunoSEQ multiplex PCR, the TCRdb table keeps only in-frame clones and is missing some. The sample has roughly 100,000 clones, 82% seen once. The sequenced sample was peripheral blood, obtained on day 0 of AZD1222 vaccination. The TCR comes from an adult in good health. The V call is TRBV18, the J call TRBJ1-2, with TRBD1 identical over 8 bases. CDR3 DNA: TGTGCCAGCTCCCCCCCGACAGGGGAAGGCTACACCTTC. Residues: CASSPPTGEGYTF.